The sequence of this T cell receptor beta chain was determined in a study of graft-versus-host responses after intestinal transplantation. At the level of the study: For approximately three years after anti-thymocyte globulin induction, all recipients took tacrolimus and steroids. The study, taken as a whole, reports: Individuals carrying graft-donor T cell macrochimerism showed high graft-versus-host to host-versus-graft clonal ratios in allografts.

CDR3 length: 14 amino acids. Trimming removed 3 bases from V and 0 bases from J, with 9 bases in between. Germline assignment: CDR1 SGHVS and CDR2 FNYEAQ. Details on this clone: Its antigen is not identified.

Clones were sequenced by immunoSEQ multiplex PCR, and TCRdb holds only the in-frame ones, with some missing. The repertoire has about 28,000 clones, just under 85% of them found once; the top ten carry around a fifth. The receptor was derived from a human donor who received an intestinal transplant. The chain combines TRBV7-6 with TRBJ2-7, with D hard to call. The source was unstimulated CD8+ T cells sorted from spleen or lymph node cells, collected before intestinal transplant. The CDR3 loop reads CASSLLISSYEQYF. CDR3 coding DNA: TGTGCCAGCAGCTTGCTGATTAGCTCCTACGAGCAGTACTTC.